Detailed here is one T cell receptor (beta chain). As yet, its antigen is unknown. Per germline, CDR1 MNHEY and CDR2 SVGAGI. V shed 7 bases and J 4 bases; nucleotides not matched to a gene: 4. CDR3 length equals 14 residues. This entry is derived from a study of cytomegalovirus exposure and HLA in healthy donors. Notes on the study in general: Across donors, presence/absence analyses took sequencing depth to be roughly uniform. Associated with HLA alleles at 0.05 false discovery rate in a later analysis were some 16,000 TCR beta sequences. Confirmation in vitro established that a few CMV-associated chains were specific for CMV antigens. Most of the TCR beta V segments (in an earlier analysis) were productive either about 90% or about 30% of the time.

The PCR was carried out with 60 Vbeta primers and 13 Jbeta primers. Using immunoSEQ multiplex PCR, the repertoire was profiled, and TCRdb retains in-frame clones only, with some absent. This sample carries approximately 140,000 clones, under 90% of them seen once, and the ten largest clones take around 0.67%. The TCR was taken from a man younger than 30 in good health and CMV-seronegative. Sequenced material: PBMCs. The chain joins TRBV6-5 to TRBJ2-2; 9 bases are a match to TRBD2. CDR3 DNA: TGTGCCAGCAATGCGGGGGGGCTCACCGGGGAGCTGTTTTTT. Amino acid sequence: CASNAGGLTGELFF.